Sequencing of this TCR beta chain was carried out in a study of shared clonotypes between healthy human individuals (dated by TCRdb to the early 2020s). Study-wide context: The cohort included three men and a couple of women between 18 and 49 years of age. To estimate repertoire size and how much clonotypes are shared between individuals, the study performed deep sequencing of blood TCR repertoires from a handful of healthy adults. To increase sequencing depth and limit assay-specific biases, TCR repertoire library preparation and sequencing were carried out by different laboratories using diverse techniques. For each donor, CD4 naive and CD4 memory were each run on three plates, CD8 naive on two plates, and CD8 memory on one plate. Each donor's leukapheresis produced roughly between roughly 0.85 and 9.5 billion PBMCs.

The donors were healthy, HIV-negative adults who had no recently reported acute infections or vaccinations. Only Caucasian adults living in Nashville, Tennessee, USA were represented among the donors. The CD8 memory samples were a combination of magnetically selected CD45RO+ cells and CCR7-negative CD45RA+ effector memory (TemRA) cells. Blood was collected by leukapheresis, and PBMCs were isolated by Ficoll-Histopaque density gradient centrifugation and then cryopreserved in liquid nitrogen vapor phase. Purity and quantity of every magnetically sorted T cell population were checked by analytical flow cytometry. From each sorted fraction, genomic DNA was isolated and quantified by UV absorbance on a Nanodrop 2000c. V is pared back by 5 bases and J by 3 bases, with 16 bases lying between the germline termini. CDR1 and CDR2 were assigned from the germline V gene as SGHAT and FQNNGV. The cysteine opens and the phenylalanine closes a CDR3 of 15 amino acids. The only DNA kept is the CDR3, 45 bases in frame from the first base.

Worth noting for this clone: Its antigen remains undetermined. There are no base qualities to consult, and no much larger clone falls within one base.

Here is what the overall study found, with its caveats: Sharing across a few donors was observed for approximately 5% of naive CD4, over 3% of naive CD8, 2% to 2.5% of memory CD4, and about 0.39% of memory CD8 clonotypes. The genetic and exposure-history diversity represented was limited by the small number of donors. Only blood was sampled, and tissue TCR repertoires likely differ from those in blood. Compared with non-shared clonotypes, clonotypes shared by all four sorted-subset donors had higher generation probabilities. Pairwise subsampling led to the expectation that sequencing depth would affect the degree of clonotype sharing among donors. Rarefaction of sorted-subset datasets indicated incomplete sequencing despite the large sequencing depth. Estimated clonotype richness was generally larger for naive than for memory subsets.

Using the deep immunoSEQ assay, TCR CDR3 regions were amplified from genomic DNA by multiplex PCR. Extracted genomic DNA from each cell subset was distributed evenly across all wells of several immunoSEQ 96-well plates, and each plate was treated as a replicate. For sorted subsets, approximately 190 ng genomic DNA, equal to tens of thousands of T cell genomes, was loaded into each replicate PCR. Purified libraries were quantified with a Qubit 3.0 fluorometer, sized on a Bioanalyzer 2100, and re-quantified with the KAPA Library Quantification kit. Every immunoSEQ 96-well plate was sequenced on a separate single-read 150-cycle Illumina NextSeq 550 flow cell. Per the source publication's procedure: Because only junctional sequences without quality scores were contained in the immunoSEQ output, filtering matching that applied to full-length reads could not be performed. To assign V/J genes and CDR3, sequences were annotated using PyIR, a Python wrapper for IgBLAST v1.9, with IMGT germline references. Reads were filtered out if the reads had weak V/J assignments (E-value above 1e-6), no CDR3, stop codons, out-of-frame junctions, or ambiguous translated residues. V3J clonotypes were defined by identical inferred V gene, J gene, and CDR3 amino acid sequence. Percentage overlap between repertoires was computed as shared unique clonotypes divided by the size of the smaller repertoire. Richness of each repertoire was evaluated using RTK rarefaction, the Chao1 estimator, and Recon v2.1 estimates of unobserved clonotypes. For all TCRbeta clonotypes obtained by the gDNA method from a few donors, generation probabilities were computed with OLGA. TCRdb retrieved this table from immuneACCESS and kept in-frame rearrangements only. Not all clones are present; in checked studies, unresolved V genes account for under half, and no reason is known for the remainder. The DNA was the basis for D and trimming; V, J and clone size are from that table. For this sample the table gives about 690,000 clones, of which roughly 87% were detected only once. The ten most abundant clones make up about 34% of the sample.

The source is a man between 18 and 29 years old in good health. Some clones in this sample may be carry-over from other donors' samples. Sequencing input: memory CD8+ T cells from PBMCs. The cell subset or site tag for this specimen amounts to: CD45RO+ cells pooled with CCR7-negative TemRA cells. Here the chain combines TRBV11-2 and TRBJ1-1; TRBD1 is perhaps the D gene, given 5 matching bases. CDR3 protein: CASSARRGRDTEAFF. The base sequence is TGTGCCAGCAGCGCACGGAGGGGCAGGGACACTGAAGCTTTCTTT.